This is a list of T cell receptor beta chains from one sample in a study of blood T cells in healthy people across ages. One entry per CDR3 protein results from TCRdb running MiXCR on the 5' RACE reads. The table records 780,000 or so distinct CDR3 sequences, approximately 25% of them present only once. Separately, the same data were catalogued under a study of T cells of mothers and their children.

The sequenced sample was blood. Source of these receptors: a boy between 10 and 17 years old in good health. Each CDR3 is given with its conserved first and last residue. The D gene is left open where the match is weak. A row's size may be missing; if present it is once, few, many or a size class.

CDR3aa: CASSITEDTQYF; CDR3nt: TGTGCCAGTAGTATAACAGAAGATACGCAGTATTTT; j_gene: TRBJ2-3; v_gene: TRBV19; len: 12; abundance: -; d_gene: -
CDR3aa: CASSLRTWETQYF; CDR3nt: TGTGCCAGCAGTTTAAGGACATGGGAGACCCAGTACTTC; j_gene: TRBJ2-5; v_gene: TRBV27; len: 13; abundance: -; d_gene: -
CDR3aa: CAISAGTGNNEQFF; CDR3nt: TGTGCCATCAGCGCCGGGACAGGGAACAATGAGCAGTTCTTC; j_gene: TRBJ2-1; v_gene: TRBV10-3; len: 14; abundance: few; d_gene: TRBD1
CDR3aa: CASTLVRGDYNEQFF; CDR3nt: TGTGCCAGCACCTTGGTTAGGGGTGACTACAATGAGCAGTTCTTC; j_gene: TRBJ2-1; v_gene: TRBV7-9; len: 15; abundance: few; d_gene: -
CDR3aa: CASIGRLYNEQFF; CDR3nt: TGTGCCAGTATTGGCAGGCTCTACAATGAGCAGTTCTTC; j_gene: TRBJ2-1; v_gene: TRBV19; len: 13; abundance: few; d_gene: -
CDR3aa: CASSLWVGSTDTQYF; CDR3nt: TGTGCCAGCAGTTTGTGGGTCGGGAGCACAGATACGCAGTATTTT; j_gene: TRBJ2-3; v_gene: TRBV28; len: 15; abundance: -; d_gene: -
CDR3aa: CASSQEGTANTGELFF; CDR3nt: TGCGCCAGCAGCCAAGAAGGGACAGCGAACACCGGGGAGCTGTTTTTT; j_gene: TRBJ2-2; v_gene: TRBV4-1; len: 16; abundance: -; d_gene: TRBD1
CDR3aa: CASSLDHQKTQYF; CDR3nt: TGCGCCAGCAGCTTGGACCACCAGAAGACCCAGTACTTC; j_gene: TRBJ2-5; v_gene: TRBV5-1; len: 13; abundance: few; d_gene: -
CDR3aa: CASSLAGGGLYEQYF; CDR3nt: TGTGCCAGCAGCTTAGCAGGCGGGGGGCTTTACGAGCAGTACTTC; j_gene: TRBJ2-7; v_gene: TRBV7-2; len: 15; abundance: -; d_gene: TRBD2
CDR3aa: CSVAWGGNEKLFF; CDR3nt: TGCAGCGTTGCTTGGGGAGGGAATGAAAAACTGTTTTTT; j_gene: TRBJ1-4; v_gene: TRBV29-1; len: 13; abundance: few; d_gene: -
CDR3aa: CASSLRRGSKDEQFF; CDR3nt: TGTGCCAGCAGCCTACGCAGGGGGTCAAAGGATGAGCAGTTCTTC; j_gene: TRBJ2-1; v_gene: TRBV3-1; len: 15; abundance: -; d_gene: TRBD1
CDR3aa: CSAQLEGYGYTF; CDR3nt: TGCAGTGCTCAACTGGAGGGCTATGGCTACACCTTC; j_gene: TRBJ1-2; v_gene: TRBV20-1; len: 12; abundance: few; d_gene: -
CDR3aa: CASSEYLKEKLFF; CDR3nt: TGTGCCAGCAGTGAATATCTCAAGGAAAAACTGTTTTTT; j_gene: TRBJ1-4; v_gene: TRBV25-1; len: 13; abundance: few; d_gene: -
CDR3aa: CASSPPGLGTGELFF; CDR3nt: TGCGCCAGCAGCCCCCCGGGGTTGGGCACCGGGGAGCTGTTTTTT; j_gene: TRBJ2-2; v_gene: TRBV5-1; len: 15; abundance: few; d_gene: -
CDR3aa: CASSFLGLAGGPKETQYF; CDR3nt: TGTGCCAGCAGTTTCCTAGGACTAGCGGGAGGGCCGAAAGAGACCCAGTACTTC; j_gene: TRBJ2-5; v_gene: TRBV28; len: 18; abundance: -; d_gene: TRBD2
CDR3aa: CSVLPFRMETQYF; CDR3nt: TGCAGCGTTCTCCCTTTCAGGATGGAGACCCAGTACTTC; j_gene: TRBJ2-5; v_gene: TRBV29-1; len: 13; abundance: -; d_gene: -
CDR3aa: CSAGDDRNYGYTF; CDR3nt: TGCAGCGCCGGGGATGACAGGAACTATGGCTACACCTTC; j_gene: TRBJ1-2; v_gene: TRBV29-1; len: 13; abundance: few; d_gene: -
CDR3aa: CASSLGPGSTDTQYF; CDR3nt: TGTGCCAGCAGTTTAGGTCCAGGGAGCACAGATACGCAGTATTTT; j_gene: TRBJ2-3; v_gene: TRBV27; len: 15; abundance: once; d_gene: -
CDR3aa: CASSGTGYNHEQFF; CDR3nt: TGTGCCAGCAGTGGGACAGGGTACAACCATGAGCAGTTCTTC; j_gene: TRBJ2-1; v_gene: TRBV2; len: 14; abundance: few; d_gene: TRBD1
CDR3aa: CASTEVGTGKNYGYTF; CDR3nt: TGTGCCAGCACCGAAGTCGGGACAGGAAAAAACTATGGCTACACCTTC; j_gene: TRBJ1-2; v_gene: TRBV28; len: 16; abundance: few; d_gene: TRBD1
CDR3aa: CASEVGRTDTQYF; CDR3nt: TGTGCTAGTGAGGTGGGTCGCACAGATACGCAGTATTTT; j_gene: TRBJ2-3; v_gene: TRBV12-5; len: 13; abundance: -; d_gene: -
CDR3aa: CASSLDGTSGEDTQYF; CDR3nt: TGTGCCAGCAGTTTAGACGGCACTAGCGGGGAAGATACGCAGTATTTT; j_gene: TRBJ2-3; v_gene: TRBV28; len: 16; abundance: few; d_gene: TRBD2
CDR3aa: CASRKGQGNIQYF; CDR3nt: TGTGCCAGCAGAAAAGGACAGGGCAACATTCAGTACTTC; j_gene: TRBJ2-4; v_gene: TRBV6-2/TRBV6-3; len: 13; abundance: many; d_gene: TRBD1
CDR3aa: CASSSQQGYGYTF; CDR3nt: TGTGCCAGCAGTAGCCAACAGGGGTATGGCTACACCTTC; j_gene: TRBJ1-2; v_gene: TRBV6-5; len: 13; abundance: -; d_gene: TRBD1
CDR3aa: CASSQELEGEVADTQYF; CDR3nt: TGCGCCAGCAGCCAAGAGCTCGAGGGGGAGGTGGCAGATACGCAGTATTTT; j_gene: TRBJ2-3; v_gene: TRBV4-3; len: 17; abundance: few; d_gene: -
CDR3aa: CCVLRTAFGYNEQFF; CDR3nt: TGCTGCGTACTCCGGACAGCCTTCGGCTACAATGAGCAGTTCTTC; j_gene: TRBJ2-1; v_gene: TRBV29-1; len: 15; abundance: few; d_gene: -
CDR3aa: CASSFERPVALKLFF; CDR3nt: TGTGCCAGCAGTTTTGAGCGGCCAGTAGCCTTAAAACTGTTTTTT; j_gene: TRBJ1-4; v_gene: TRBV28; len: 15; abundance: -; d_gene: -
CDR3aa: CSVRDEGRGSYEQYF; CDR3nt: TGCAGCGTCCGCGATGAGGGACGGGGGTCCTACGAGCAGTACTTC; j_gene: TRBJ2-7; v_gene: TRBV29-1; len: 15; abundance: many; d_gene: -
CDR3aa: CASSVAGTGGIYGYTF; CDR3nt: TGTGCCAGTAGTGTTGCCGGGACAGGGGGCATCTATGGCTACACCTTC; j_gene: TRBJ1-2; v_gene: TRBV19; len: 16; abundance: few; d_gene: TRBD1
CDR3aa: CASSLSGLPYEQYF; CDR3nt: TGTGCCAGCAGTTTGTCGGGACTGCCCTACGAGCAGTACTTC; j_gene: TRBJ2-7; v_gene: TRBV12-3/TRBV12-4; len: 14; abundance: few; d_gene: -
CDR3aa: CASSQVSMVGGAKNIQYF; CDR3nt: TGCGCCAGCAGCCAAGTGAGTATGGTTGGTGGAGCCAAAAACATTCAGTACTTC; j_gene: TRBJ2-4; v_gene: TRBV4-1; len: 18; abundance: few; d_gene: -
CDR3aa: CASSLGAYASTDTQYF; CDR3nt: TGCGCCAGCAGCTTGGGGGCGTATGCTAGCACAGATACGCAGTATTTT; j_gene: TRBJ2-3; v_gene: TRBV5-1; len: 16; abundance: -; d_gene: -
CDR3aa: CASSEYLETNKREQFF; CDR3nt: TGTGCCAGCAGTGAATACTTAGAAACCAATAAGCGTGAGCAGTTCTTC; j_gene: TRBJ2-1; v_gene: TRBV2; len: 16; abundance: -; d_gene: -
CDR3aa: CASSLLATGTEAFF; CDR3nt: TGTGCCAGCAGTTTATTGGCGACAGGGACTGAAGCTTTCTTT; j_gene: TRBJ1-1; v_gene: TRBV27; len: 14; abundance: -; d_gene: TRBD1
CDR3aa: CATSRGGYGYTF; CDR3nt: TGTGCCACCAGCAGAGGTGGATACGGCTACACCTTC; j_gene: TRBJ1-2; v_gene: TRBV15; len: 12; abundance: few; d_gene: -
CDR3aa: CSARHRTQGYNEQFF; CDR3nt: TGCAGTGCTAGACACAGAACACAGGGCTACAATGAGCAGTTCTTC; j_gene: TRBJ2-1; v_gene: TRBV20-1; len: 15; abundance: -; d_gene: -
CDR3aa: CSASVVATSGKETQYF; CDR3nt: TGCAGTGCTAGTGTGGTGGCCACTAGCGGCAAAGAGACCCAGTACTTC; j_gene: TRBJ2-5; v_gene: TRBV20-1; len: 16; abundance: -; d_gene: TRBD2
CDR3aa: CASSEETPGTGGRSPYF; CDR3nt: TGTGCCAGCAGCGAAGAAACTCCCGGGACAGGGGGCCGTTCTCCGTACTTC; j_gene: TRBJ2-7; v_gene: TRBV7-2; len: 17; abundance: many; d_gene: TRBD1
CDR3aa: CASSQVGSYDGQETQYF; CDR3nt: TGTGCCAGCAGCCAAGTAGGCAGTTACGATGGCCAAGAGACCCAGTACTTC; j_gene: TRBJ2-5; v_gene: TRBV4-2; len: 17; abundance: -; d_gene: -
CDR3aa: CASSATRSAVAYNEQFF; CDR3nt: TGTGCCAGCAGTGCAACCCGATCGGCGGTCGCTTACAATGAGCAGTTCTTC; j_gene: TRBJ2-1; v_gene: TRBV6-1; len: 17; abundance: -; d_gene: -
CDR3aa: CASSQDWSADEKLFF; CDR3nt: TGCGCCAGCAGCCAAGATTGGTCGGCGGATGAAAAACTGTTTTTT; j_gene: TRBJ1-4; v_gene: TRBV4-1; len: 15; abundance: few; d_gene: -
CDR3aa: CASKYPGNYGYTF; CDR3nt: TGTGCCAGCAAGTACCCAGGGAACTATGGCTACACCTTC; j_gene: TRBJ1-2; v_gene: TRBV27; len: 13; abundance: -; d_gene: -
CDR3aa: CASSPRDRAPRSQYF; CDR3nt: TGTGCCAGCAGCCCCCGAGACAGGGCCCCTCGGTCCCAGTACTTC; j_gene: TRBJ2-5; v_gene: TRBV9; len: 15; abundance: -; d_gene: TRBD1
CDR3aa: CSVEWRDRSNQPQHF; CDR3nt: TGCAGCGTTGAATGGCGGGACAGGTCAAATCAGCCCCAGCATTTT; j_gene: TRBJ1-5; v_gene: TRBV29-1; len: 15; abundance: many; d_gene: TRBD1
CDR3aa: CASRTRLSGYNEQFF; CDR3nt: TGTGCCAGCAGGACCAGGTTGTCGGGCTACAATGAGCAGTTCTTC; j_gene: TRBJ2-1; v_gene: TRBV2; len: 15; abundance: -; d_gene: -
CDR3aa: CASSPRARGTNEKLFF; CDR3nt: TGTGCCAGCAGCCCCCGGGCCCGAGGGACTAATGAAAAACTGTTTTTT; j_gene: TRBJ1-4; v_gene: TRBV9; len: 16; abundance: -; d_gene: -